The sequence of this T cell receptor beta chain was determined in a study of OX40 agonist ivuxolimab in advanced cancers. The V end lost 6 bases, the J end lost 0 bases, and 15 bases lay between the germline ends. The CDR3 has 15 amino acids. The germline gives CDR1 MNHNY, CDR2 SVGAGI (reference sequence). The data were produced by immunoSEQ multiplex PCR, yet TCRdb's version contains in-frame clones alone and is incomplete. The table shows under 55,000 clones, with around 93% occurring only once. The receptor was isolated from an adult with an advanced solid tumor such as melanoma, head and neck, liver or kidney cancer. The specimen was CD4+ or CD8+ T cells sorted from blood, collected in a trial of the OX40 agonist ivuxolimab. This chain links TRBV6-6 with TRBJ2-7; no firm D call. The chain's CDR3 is CASSPLHPPSYEQYF. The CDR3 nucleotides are TGTGCCAGCAGCCCCCTTCATCCCCCCTCCTACGAGCAGTACTTC.